This T cell receptor (beta chain) was sequenced for a study of T-cell reconstitution after alpha-beta-depleted transplantation in children. Germline V CDR1 and CDR2: SQVTM, ANQGSEA. The length of the CDR3 is 12 residues. Remarks on this clonotype: A much larger clone differs by one base, so this may be a read error.

It was with unique molecular identifiers that the TCRbeta library was prepared. MiXCR, applied by TCRdb to the PCR reads, yields one record per CDR3 protein. The sample includes about 610,000 distinct CDR3 sequences, about 10% of them seen just once. This sequence originates from a human donor who donated a stem cell graft to a child with acute myeloid leukemia. The gene calls are TRBV29-1 and TRBJ2-1, with 7 bases matching TRBD2. Here the sequenced sample was PBMCs from the stem cell graft donor, taken from the stem cell graft. DNA for the CDR3: TGCCGCGTTGCCGGGGGGATGCGGGAGCAGTTCTTC. It is translated as CRVAGGMREQFF.